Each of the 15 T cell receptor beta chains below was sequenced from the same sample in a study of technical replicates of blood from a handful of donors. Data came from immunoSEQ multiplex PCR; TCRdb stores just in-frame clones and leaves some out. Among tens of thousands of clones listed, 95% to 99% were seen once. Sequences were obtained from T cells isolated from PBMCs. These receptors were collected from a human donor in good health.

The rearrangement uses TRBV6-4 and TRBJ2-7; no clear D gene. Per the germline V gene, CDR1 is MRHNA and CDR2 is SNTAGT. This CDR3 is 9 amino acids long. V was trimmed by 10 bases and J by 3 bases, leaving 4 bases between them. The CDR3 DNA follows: TGTGCCACCCTCTACGAGCAGTACTTC. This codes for CATLYEQYF.

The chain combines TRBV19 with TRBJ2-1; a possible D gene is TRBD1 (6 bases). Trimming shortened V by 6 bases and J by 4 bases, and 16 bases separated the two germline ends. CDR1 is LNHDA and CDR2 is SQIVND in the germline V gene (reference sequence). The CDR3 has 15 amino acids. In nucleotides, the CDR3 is TGTGCCAGTAGCGATCAACCAGGGACATACAATGAGCAGTTCTTC. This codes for CASSDQPGTYNEQFF.

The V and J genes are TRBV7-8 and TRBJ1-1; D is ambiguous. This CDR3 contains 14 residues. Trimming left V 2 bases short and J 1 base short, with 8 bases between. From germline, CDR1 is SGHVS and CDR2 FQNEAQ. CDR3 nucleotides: TGTGCCAGCAGCTTATCACTACCGAACACTGAAGCTTTCTTT. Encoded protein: CASSLSLPNTEAFF. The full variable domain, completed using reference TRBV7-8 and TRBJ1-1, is GAGVSQSPRYKVAKRGQDVALRCDPISGHVSLFWYQQALGQGPEFLTYFQNEAQLDKSGLPSDRFFAERPEGSVSTLKIQRTQQEDSAVYLCASSLSLPNTEAFFGQGTRLTVV.

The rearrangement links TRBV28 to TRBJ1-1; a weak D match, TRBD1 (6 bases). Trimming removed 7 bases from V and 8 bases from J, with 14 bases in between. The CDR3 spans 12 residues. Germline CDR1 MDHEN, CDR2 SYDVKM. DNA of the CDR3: TGTGCCAGCATCAGGCAGGGGTTGGAAGCTTTCTTT. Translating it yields CASIRQGLEAFF. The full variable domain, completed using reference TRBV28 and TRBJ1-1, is DVKVTQSSRYLVKRTGEKVFLECVQDMDHENMFWYRQDPGLGLRLIYFSYDVKMKEKGDIPEGYSVSREKKERFSLILESASTNQTSMYLCASIRQGLEAFFGQGTRLTVV.

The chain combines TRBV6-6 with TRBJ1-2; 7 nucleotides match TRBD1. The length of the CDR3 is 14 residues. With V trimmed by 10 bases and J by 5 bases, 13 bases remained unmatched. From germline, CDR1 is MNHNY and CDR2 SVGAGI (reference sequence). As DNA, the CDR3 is TGTGCCACTACACAGGACAGGACTCATTATGGCTACACCTTC. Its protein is CATTQDRTHYGYTF.

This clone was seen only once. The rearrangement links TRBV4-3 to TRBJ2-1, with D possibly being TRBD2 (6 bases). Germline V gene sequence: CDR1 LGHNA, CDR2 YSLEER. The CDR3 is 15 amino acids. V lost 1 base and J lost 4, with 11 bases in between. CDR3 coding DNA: TGCGCCAGCAGCCAAGGGGAGGCGGGGTACAATGAGCAGTTCTTC. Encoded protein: CASSQGEAGYNEQFF.

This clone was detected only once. In nucleotides, the CDR3 is TGTGCCAGCAGTTTTCAACGGGGACGGGGGTTAAGAAGGTTAGGCTACACCTTC. It specifies CASSFQRGRGLRRLGYTF. The chain recombines TRBV7-9 with TRBJ1-2; tentatively, D is TRBD1 (5 bases). Trimming stripped 6 bases from V and 8 bases from J, with 31 bases between. The CDR3 runs to 18 residues. The germline CDR1 and CDR2 sequences are SEHNR and FQNEAQ (reference sequence).

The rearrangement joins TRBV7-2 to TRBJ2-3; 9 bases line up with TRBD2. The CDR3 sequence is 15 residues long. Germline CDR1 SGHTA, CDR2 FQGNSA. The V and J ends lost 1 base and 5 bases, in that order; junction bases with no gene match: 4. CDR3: CASSLVASGKDTQYF. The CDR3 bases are TGTGCCAGCAGCTTAGTTGCTAGCGGGAAAGATACGCAGTATTTT.

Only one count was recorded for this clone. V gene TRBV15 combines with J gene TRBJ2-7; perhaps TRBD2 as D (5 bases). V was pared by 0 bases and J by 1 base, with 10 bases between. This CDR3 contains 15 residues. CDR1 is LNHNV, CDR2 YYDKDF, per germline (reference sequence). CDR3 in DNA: TGTGCCACCAGCAGAGATCCCAGCGGTTCCTACGAGCAGTACTTC. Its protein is CATSRDPSGSYEQYF.

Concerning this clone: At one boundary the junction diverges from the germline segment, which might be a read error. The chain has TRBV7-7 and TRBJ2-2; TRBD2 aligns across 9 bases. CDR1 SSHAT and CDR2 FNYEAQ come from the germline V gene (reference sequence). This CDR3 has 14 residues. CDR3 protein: CASSPSGIGGELFF. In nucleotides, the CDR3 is TGTGCTAGCAGCCCTAGCGGGATTGGCGGGGAGCTGTTTTTT.

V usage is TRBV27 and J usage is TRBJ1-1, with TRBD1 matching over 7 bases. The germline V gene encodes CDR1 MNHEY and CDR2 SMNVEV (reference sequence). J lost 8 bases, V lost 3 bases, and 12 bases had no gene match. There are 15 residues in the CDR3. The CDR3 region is CASSFSNTGTAEAFF. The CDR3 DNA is TGTGCCAGCAGTTTTTCCAACACCGGGACAGCAGAAGCTTTCTTT.

CDR3 sequence: CASSVALSGNTIYF. The CDR3 DNA follows: TGTGCCAGCAGCGTAGCACTCTCTGGAAACACCATATATTTT. This chain links TRBV9 with TRBJ1-3; D gene unclear. The CDR3 totals 14 residues. Germline V lookup: CDR1 SGDLS, CDR2 YYNGEE. V was pared by 0 bases and J by 0 bases, with 4 bases between.

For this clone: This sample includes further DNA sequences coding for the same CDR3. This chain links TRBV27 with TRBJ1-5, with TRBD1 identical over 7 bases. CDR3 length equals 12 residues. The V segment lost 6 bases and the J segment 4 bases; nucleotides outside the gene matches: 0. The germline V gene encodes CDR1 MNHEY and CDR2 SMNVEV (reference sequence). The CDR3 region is CASRQGNQPQHF. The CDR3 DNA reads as TGTGCCAGCAGACAGGGGAATCAGCCCCAGCATTTT.

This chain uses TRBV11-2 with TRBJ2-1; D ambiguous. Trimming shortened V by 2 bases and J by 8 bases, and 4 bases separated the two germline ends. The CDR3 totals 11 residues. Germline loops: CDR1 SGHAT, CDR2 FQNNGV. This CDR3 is CASSLIDEQFF. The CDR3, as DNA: TGTGCCAGCAGCTTAATCGATGAGCAGTTCTTC.

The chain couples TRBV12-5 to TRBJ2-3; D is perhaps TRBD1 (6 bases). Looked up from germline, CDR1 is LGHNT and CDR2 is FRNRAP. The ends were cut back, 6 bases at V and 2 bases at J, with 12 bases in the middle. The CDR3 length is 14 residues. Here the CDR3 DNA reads TGTGCTAGTGGATTAGGACAGCTCACAGATACGCAGTATTTT. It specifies CASGLGQLTDTQYF. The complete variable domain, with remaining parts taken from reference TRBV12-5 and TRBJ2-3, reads DARVTQTPRHKVTEMGQEVTMRCQPILGHNTVFWYRQTMMQGLELLAYFRNRAPLDDSGMPKDRFSAEMPDATLATLKIQPSEPRDSAVYFCASGLGQLTDTQYFGPGTRLTVL.